The 19 T cell receptor beta chains below all came from one sample that was sequenced in a study of metastatic and nonmetastatic thyroid tumors (dated by TCRdb to 2019 to 2021). Before undergoing thyroid surgery, none of the patients had been given any kind of treatment. Preparation of the library involved PCR. Sequenced using an Illumina HiSeq 4000. TCRdb redid the processing of the public reads, applying fastp at Q25 and MiXCR, and retained in-frame beta chains. The sample includes roughly 61,000 clones, with 4% to 4.5% observed a single time. In total, the top ten clones hold approximately 20% of the sample. Sequenced input: blood. The receptors were gathered from a female donor with papillary thyroid cancer or a benign thyroid nodule (not recorded which). Some clones in this sample may be carry-over from other donors' samples.

This clone was recorded many times. A much larger clone differs from this one at a single base, so this may be a read error. V usage is TRBV28 and J usage is TRBJ1-5, with no clear D. The CDR3 is made up of 13 amino acids. Trimming shortened V by 11 bases and J by 6 bases, and 17 bases separated the two germline ends. Germline CDR1 MDHEN, CDR2 SYDVKM. Written as DNA, the CDR3 is TGTGCCGGCACGAGAAGGGATTTTCAGCCCCAGCATTTT. As protein: CAGTRRDFQPQHF.

This clone was detected many times. The chain joins TRBV12-3 or TRBV12-4 to TRBJ2-2; 9 bases are shared with TRBD1. Trimming at V came to 5 bases and at J to 6 bases, leaving 10 bases not matched to a gene. The CDR3 has 16 residues. The DNA of the CDR3 is TGTGCCAGCAGTCGCCCTCCGGGACAGGGCCCCGGGGAGCTGTTTTTT. This encodes CASSRPPGQGPGELFF.

This clone occurred a few times. The chain joins TRBV11-3 to TRBJ1-2; 8 nucleotides align to TRBD1. The CDR3 sequence is 15 residues long. Germline CDR1 and CDR2: SGHNT and YENEEA. V was clipped by 3 bases and J by 4 bases; unmatched bases: 7. CDR3 DNA: TGTGCCAGCAGCTTTTACGGCAGGGGGCCCTATGGCTACACCTTC. This sequence encodes CASSFYGRGPYGYTF.

Many counts were recorded for this clone. V usage is TRBV7-2 and J usage is TRBJ1-5, with TRBD1 as a possible D gene (6 bases). The CDR3 extends over 15 amino acids. The V end lost 1 base, the J end lost 2 bases, and 9 bases lay between the germline ends. Germline loops: CDR1 SGHTA, CDR2 FQGNSA. CDR3 region: CASSLGGAGNQPQHF. CDR3 sequence (DNA): TGTGCCAGCAGCTTAGGGGGGGCGGGCAATCAGCCCCAGCATTTT.

This clone was counted at least ten times. The V call is TRBV28, the J call TRBJ2-3; 7 positions match TRBD2. Germline V CDR1 and CDR2: MDHEN, SYDVKM. The CDR3 sequence is 18 residues long. V was clipped by 6 bases and J by 2 bases; unmatched bases: 17. CDR3 nucleotide sequence: TGTGCCAGCAGCTACTTAGGGACCAGCGGGACCAACACAGATACGCAGTATTTT. This translates into CASSYLGTSGTNTDTQYF. The whole variable domain, filled in from reference TRBV28 and TRBJ2-3, reads DVKVTQSSRYLVKRTGEKVFLECVQDMDHENMFWYRQDPGLGLRLIYFSYDVKMKEKGDIPEGYSVSREKKERFSLILESASTNQTSMYLCASSYLGTSGTNTDTQYFGPGTRLTVL.

The sample holds many counts of this clone. The chain has TRBV20-1 and TRBJ2-1; 11 positions agree with TRBD2. The CDR3 has 16 residues. CDR1 is DFQATT and CDR2 is SNEGSKA in the germline V gene (reference sequence). Germline trimming cut 1 base from V and 5 bases from J; bases unmatched to any gene: 7. The CDR3 here is CSARVPTSGRHNEQFF. The CDR3 region has the DNA TGCAGTGCTAGAGTCCCTACTAGCGGGAGACACAATGAGCAGTTCTTC.

This rearrangement joins TRBV24-1 to TRBJ2-7; TRBD1 agrees at 7 bases. CDR3 length: 15 amino acids. Germline CDR1 is KGHDR and CDR2 is SFDVKD. V trimming: 4 bases; J trimming: 1 base; junction bases outside the gene matches: 6. The CDR3 loop is CATSESGTASYEQYF. CDR3 bases: TGTGCCACCAGTGAATCCGGGACAGCTTCCTACGAGCAGTACTTC.

This CDR3 reads CASSPLRARGTYNEQFF. The DNA of the CDR3 is TGTGCCAGCTCACCGCTCCGGGCACGGGGTACCTACAATGAGCAGTTCTTC. The chain links TRBV18 to TRBJ2-1; possibly TRBD2 for D (5 bases). In germline, CDR1 is KGHSH, CDR2 LQKENI. Trimming took 3 bases from V and 2 from J, leaving 17 bases between them. This CDR3 is 17 amino acids long.

Notes on this clone: Possible read error: a much larger clone is one base away. This sample includes further DNA sequences coding for the same CDR3. This chain connects TRBV3-1 to TRBJ1-4, with D possibly matching TRBD1 (5 bases). This CDR3 spans 16 amino acids. Germline V gene data show CDR1 as LGHDT and CDR2 as YNNKEL (reference sequence). The CDR3 reads CASSQVGGKTNEKLFF. DNA of the CDR3: TGTGCCAGCAGTCAAGTTGGGGGGAAGACTAATGAAAAACTGTTTTTT.

Ten or more counts support this clone. The identical CDR3 is also encoded by other nucleotide sequences in the sample. This chain connects TRBV24-1 to TRBJ2-2; TRBD1 aligns across 9 bases. The V and J ends lost 3 bases and 6 bases, in that order; junction bases with no gene match: 7. The length of the CDR3 is 16 residues. Germline V lookup: CDR1 KGHDR, CDR2 SFDVKD. The CDR3 nucleotides read TGTGCCACCAGTGATCGCGGGACAGGGAATCCCGGGGAGCTGTTTTTT. Translated, it gives CATSDRGTGNPGELFF.

This clone was counted at least ten times. The V call is TRBV20-1, the J call TRBJ2-7; TRBD2 matches at 9 bases. CDR1 DFQATT and CDR2 SNEGSKA come from the germline V gene (reference sequence). This CDR3 spans 14 amino acids. Unmatched junction bases numbered 9, after V lost 5 bases and J lost 4 bases. CDR3 in DNA: TGCAGTGCTGTTCGGGCGGGAGGGGAGTACGAGCAGTACTTC. Translating gives CSAVRAGGEYEQYF.

This clone was seen a few times. This rearrangement joins TRBV20-1 to TRBJ1-2; 8 bases match TRBD1. The J segment lost 7 bases and the V segment lost 2 bases, leaving 6 bases of the junction unmatched. This CDR3 contains 13 residues. Germline CDR1 reads DFQATT; CDR2 reads SNEGSKA (reference sequence). As DNA, the CDR3 is TGCAGTGCTAGACAGGGGGCGAGGCCTGGCTACACCTTC. This gives the protein CSARQGARPGYTF.

This clone has at least ten counts. V is TRBV19 and J is TRBJ2-5, with D uncertain. The V gene's germline CDR1 is LNHDA and CDR2 SQIVND (reference sequence). Trimming cost V 4 bases and J 5 bases, with 11 bases left between them. The CDR3 extends over 13 amino acids. The CDR3 DNA is TGTGCCAGTAGTAAGGATTACGGCGAGACCCAGTACTTC. It specifies CASSKDYGETQYF.

This clone was observed a few times. The genes are TRBV2 and TRBJ1-2, with no clear D. With 3 bases removed from V and 11 bases from J, the gap between germline ends came to 19 bases. This CDR3 is 14 amino acids long. From germline, CDR1 is SNHLY and CDR2 FYNNEI. In DNA form, the CDR3 reads TGTGCCAGCAGTGAGGTGGAGTTGAACTATTGTTACACCTTC. Protein: CASSEVELNYCYTF.

This clone was observed at least ten times. A read error may be the cause here, since a much bigger clone is one base away. The chain uses TRBV2 and TRBJ2-1, with D perhaps matching TRBD1 or TRBD2 (5 bases each). The CDR3 sequence is 18 residues long. Germline CDR1 and CDR2: SNHLY and FYNNEI. The germline V and J ends were trimmed by 6 bases and 9 bases, with 30 bases remaining between them. The CDR3 loop is CASRERGTHAAPHSEQFF. The CDR3 DNA sequence: TGTGCCAGCAGAGAGAGAGGGACCCACGCGGCACCTCACAGTGAGCAGTTCTTC.

This clone was seen at least ten times. The rearrangement links TRBV30 to TRBJ1-6, with no clear D. V was clipped by 3 bases and J by 7 bases, with 4 bases between them. Per the germline V gene, CDR1 is GTSNPN and CDR2 is SVGIG (reference sequence). The CDR3 extends over 11 amino acids. As DNA, the CDR3 is TGTGCCTGGAGCAGCAATTCACCCCTCCACTTT. Translating it yields CAWSSNSPLHF.

The table lists this clone with a few counts. With a much larger clone just one base away, this may be a read error. Distinct nucleotide sequences in the sample also encode this CDR3. The genes are TRBV5-7 and TRBJ1-1; possibly TRBD1 for D (6 bases). TRBV5-7 is marked as an open reading frame, function uncertain. This CDR3 has 17 residues. V was cut by 0 bases and J by 5 bases, with 20 bases left in between. This chain's CDR3 is CASSLACTGTGRTEAFF. The CDR3 nucleotides are TGTGCCAGCAGCTTGGCCTGTACCGGTACAGGGAGAACTGAAGCTTTCTTT.

This clone has at least ten counts. DNA of the CDR3: TGTGCCATCAGGGCGAAGGATACTTCCCCGAACGAGCAGTACTTC. Translated: CAIRAKDTSPNEQYF. The V and J genes are TRBV10-3 and TRBJ2-7; D remains ambiguous. The CDR3 sequence is 15 residues long. Trimming removed 6 bases at V and 5 bases at J, with 20 bases between. Germline CDR1 and CDR2: ENHRY and SYGVKD.

On this clone itself: With a much larger clone just one base away, this may be a read error. The sample holds other DNA sequences that translate to the same CDR3. V gene TRBV30 combines with J gene TRBJ2-5; 8 bases are a match to TRBD1. The CDR3 has 14 residues. CDR1 GTSNPN and CDR2 SVGIG come from the germline V gene (reference sequence). The CDR3 reads CAWRAGGAVETQYF. The CDR3 DNA is TGTGCCTGGAGAGCAGGGGGCGCAGTGGAGACCCAGTATTTC.